Below, 14 T cell receptor beta chains from the same sample are listed, as sequenced in a study of blood T cell repertoires in COVID-19. Assay: immunoSEQ multiplex PCR; the TCRdb copy retains only in-frame clones and omits some. This table holds approximately 100,000 clones, 86% found once. Sequenced input: peripheral blood. The receptors come from a man aged 45-65 years with acute or convalescent COVID-19.

The chain has TRBV12-3 or TRBV12-4 and TRBJ2-1; D may be TRBD2 (5 bases). Trimming cost V 3 bases and J 8 bases, with 8 bases left between them. The CDR3 runs to 12 residues. CDR3 sequence: CASSLRVDEQFF. As DNA, the CDR3 is TGTGCCAGCAGTTTGCGGGTGGATGAGCAGTTCTTC.

The V and J genes are TRBV6-1 and TRBJ2-1; 10 bases map to TRBD2. The J segment lost 3 bases and the V segment lost 4 bases, leaving 6 bases of the junction unmatched. The CDR3 spans 16 residues. Germline-derived CDR1 and CDR2 are MNHNS and SASEGT. The CDR3, as DNA: TGTGCCAGCAGTGCTAGCGGGAGTTTCGGCTACAATGAGCAGTTCTTC. Amino acid sequence: CASSASGSFGYNEQFF.

This clone occurred once. The rearrangement links TRBV27 to TRBJ2-1; the D gene is possibly TRBD2 (5 bases). Germline assignment: CDR1 MNHEY and CDR2 SMNVEV (reference sequence). The length of the CDR3 is 13 residues. V was shortened by 4 bases and J by 15 bases, with 19 bases between the two germline ends. The chain's CDR3 is CASSSTSSYLRFF. CDR3 coding DNA: TGTGCCAGCAGTTCGACCTCTAGCTACTTACGGTTCTTC.

The V gene is TRBV2, the J gene TRBJ2-1; 9 bases line up with TRBD2. The ends lost 3 bases at V and 0 bases at J; junction bases unmatched: 9. This CDR3 region has 18 residues. Germline V lookup: CDR1 SNHLY, CDR2 FYNNEI. The CDR3 DNA sequence: TGTGCCAGCAGTGAGGTAGCGGGAGTTAAGGGCTCCTACAATGAGCAGTTCTTC. It translates to CASSEVAGVKGSYNEQFF.

The chain joins TRBV12-3 or TRBV12-4 to TRBJ2-5; 7 bases are shared with TRBD1. This CDR3 comprises 13 residues. The junction had 3 bases not matched to a gene; V was cut back by 4 bases and J by 4 bases. DNA of the CDR3: TGTGCCAGCAGTTGGGACAGACGAGAGACCCAGTACTTC. Protein product: CASSWDRRETQYF.

The chain is built from TRBV11-2 and TRBJ2-7; TRBD2 agrees at 8 bases. This CDR3 contains 17 residues. The V segment lost 5 bases and the J segment 0 bases; nucleotides outside the gene matches: 12. Germline V gives CDR1 SGHAT, CDR2 FQNNGV. The CDR3 loop is CASSPEELAVISYEQYF. CDR3 nucleotide sequence: TGTGCCAGCAGCCCTGAGGAACTAGCGGTTATCTCCTACGAGCAGTACTTC.

The genes are TRBV6-6 and TRBJ2-2; a possible D gene is TRBD2 (6 bases). Between the trimmed V and J ends, which lost 0 bases and 7 bases, there was a span of 12 bases. The CDR3 sequence is 15 residues long. Germline V CDR1 and CDR2: MNHNY, SVGAGI (reference sequence). The DNA for the CDR3 is TGTGCCAGCAGTTACTCGACCGGGAGAGGCGGGGAGCTGTTTTTT. This codes for CASSYSTGRGGELFF.

The V call is TRBV6-5, the J call TRBJ2-2; 11 positions agree with TRBD1. The junction had 4 bases not matched to a gene; V was cut back by 7 bases and J by 6 bases. Germline V gene sequence: CDR1 MNHEY, CDR2 SVGAGI. There are 14 residues in the CDR3. The CDR3 reads CASTGQGAAGELFF. DNA of the CDR3: TGTGCCAGCACCGGACAGGGGGCCGCCGGGGAGCTGTTTTTT.

This clone was seen just once. The chain combines TRBV29-1 with TRBJ1-1; 8 nucleotides agree with TRBD1. With 6 bases clipped from V and 1 base from J, the junction kept 7 bases outside the gene matches. CDR1 and CDR2 (germline): SQVTM, ANQGSEA. The CDR3 runs to 14 residues. The CDR3: CSVQYRGRNTEAFF. Here the CDR3 DNA reads TGCAGCGTGCAATACAGGGGGAGGAACACTGAAGCTTTCTTT.

V gene TRBV10-1 combines with J gene TRBJ2-7; weak D call: TRBD1 (5 bases). Trimming took off 6 bases at V and 3 bases at J, with 15 bases between the two ends. Germline V lookup: CDR1 WNHNN, CDR2 SYGVQD (reference sequence). There are 14 residues in the CDR3. The CDR3 coding sequence is TGCGCCAGCAGCAGAACAGGATCTATCTACGAGCAGTACTTC. Its translation is CASSRTGSIYEQYF.

This rearrangement joins TRBV11-2 to TRBJ2-7; TRBD1 aligns across 10 bases. Germline V lookup: CDR1 SGHAT, CDR2 FQNNGV. The CDR3 length is 15 residues. V shed 4 bases, J shed 2 bases, and the junction held 5 bases outside the gene matches. The CDR3 DNA is TGTGCCAGCAGCTCTCCGGGACAGGGGACCTACGAGCAGTACTTC. Its translation: CASSSPGQGTYEQYF.

The chain recombines TRBV19 with TRBJ2-7; 7 bases are a match to TRBD1. CDR1 is LNHDA and CDR2 is SQIVND in the germline V gene (reference sequence). CDR3 length: 14 amino acids. With 3 bases clipped from V and 3 bases from J, the junction kept 5 bases outside the gene matches. Here the CDR3 reads CASSMDRLSYEQYF. CDR3 DNA: TGTGCCAGTAGTATGGACAGGTTGAGCTACGAGCAGTACTTC.

This clone was seen once. J is TRBJ2-7 and V is TRBV21-1; TRBD2, the table's D call, lacks a check against the DNA. TRBV21-1 is termed a pseudogene. CDR3 size: 15 residues. This CDR3 is CASSPPSGRAYEQYF. The CDR3 region has the DNA TGTGCCAGCAGCCCCCCTAGCGGGAGGGCCTACGAGCAGTACTTC.

The chain recombines TRBV7-6 with TRBJ2-3, with a tentative D call TRBD1 (5 bases). The CDR3 has 14 residues. Germline V gene data show CDR1 as SGHVS and CDR2 as FNYEAQ. V was trimmed by 5 bases and J by 1 base, leaving 10 bases between them. The CDR3 loop is CASSNMGRTDTQYF. In DNA form, the CDR3 reads TGTGCCAGCAGCAATATGGGGCGCACAGATACGCAGTATTTT.